This T cell receptor beta chain was observed in a study of cytomegalovirus exposure and HLA in healthy donors. This clone was recorded only once. The length of the CDR3 is 14 residues. Germline values: CDR1 GTSNPN, CDR2 SVGIG (reference sequence). V was clipped by 3 bases and J by 0 bases, with 11 bases between them. TCRdb's copy holds only in-frame clones and misses some; the assay was immunoSEQ multiplex PCR. The repertoire includes 100,000 to 150,000 clones, 89% of them detected once, and around 1.2% sits in the top ten. This clonotype was obtained from a woman aged 18 to 35 in good health and CMV-seronegative. V is TRBV30 and J is TRBJ1-1; D is unresolved. The sequenced material came from PBMCs. The CDR3 protein is CAWSVGLMNTEAFF. The CDR3 DNA is TGTGCCTGGAGCGTTGGGCTAATGAACACTGAAGCTTTCTTT.